This T cell receptor (beta chain) comes out of a study of blood T cell repertoires in COVID-19. As for the study in general: Samples of COVID-19 (acute and convalescent) were obtained from the United States, Italy and Spain. From T cells, B-cell-depleted T cells, or PBMCs came the material, which was cDNA or gDNA.

The CDR3 contains 17 residues. CDR1 is SGHNT and CDR2 is YYREEE in the germline V gene (reference sequence). V lost 1 base and J 0 bases, leaving 14 bases between the germline ends. In the study's own analysis: Researchers report that nucleated cell counts were estimated from reference gene primer amplification. Clones were read by immunoSEQ multiplex PCR, and TCRdb kept only the in-frame ones, dropping some. D and trimming come from the DNA, and the V and J calls and clone size come from that table. The sample contains 140,000 to 150,000 clones, approximately 92% of which appear only once. This TCR was sampled from an older woman with active COVID-19. The V call is TRBV5-4, the J call TRBJ2-1, with a tentative D call TRBD2 (5 bases). Specimen: peripheral blood. DNA for the CDR3: TGTGCCAGCAGCTTGACCCACCGTGGGAGCTCCTACAATGAGCAGTTCTTC. As protein: CASSLTHRGSSYNEQFF.